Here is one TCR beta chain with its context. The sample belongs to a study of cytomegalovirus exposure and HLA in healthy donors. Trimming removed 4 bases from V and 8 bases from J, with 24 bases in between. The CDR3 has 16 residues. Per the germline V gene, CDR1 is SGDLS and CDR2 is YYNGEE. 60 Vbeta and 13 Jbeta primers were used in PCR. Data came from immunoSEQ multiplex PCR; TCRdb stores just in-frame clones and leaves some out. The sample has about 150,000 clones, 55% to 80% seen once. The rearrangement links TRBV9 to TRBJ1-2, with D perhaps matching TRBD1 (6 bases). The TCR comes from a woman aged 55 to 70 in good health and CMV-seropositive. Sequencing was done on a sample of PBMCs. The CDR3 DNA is TGTGCCAGCAGCCCCAATGGGATACAGGGCGTCGGAGGCTACACCTTC. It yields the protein CASSPNGIQGVGGYTF.